This T cell receptor beta chain came from a study of cytomegalovirus exposure and HLA in healthy donors. Whole-study context: Most genotyped donors, 65% to 90% of 398, had Caucasian-associated genetic ancestry. Study-level findings and limits: The authors reported that TCR beta sequences could predict HLA-A and HLA-B alleles. These predictions were accurate for most subjects in the first cohort. Only CMV serostatus was available as immune exposure information. V- and J-gene trimming in TCR beta was tied to a missense DCLRE1C variant by an analysis performed later.

With regard to this clone: Its antigen is unidentified.

The V end lost 5 bases, the J end lost 0 bases, and 12 bases lay between the germline ends. This CDR3 is 14 amino acids long. CDR1 and CDR2 from the germline V gene are SGHNT and YYREEE (reference sequence). Use of 60 Vbeta and 13 Jbeta primers characterized the PCR. TCRdb's copy holds only in-frame clones and misses some; the assay was immunoSEQ multiplex PCR. The sample shows about 120,000 clones, approximately 15% of them seen only once. The clonotype originates from a woman aged 18-35 years in good health and CMV-seronegative. V gene TRBV5-4 combines with J gene TRBJ2-7, with D possibly TRBD1 on 6 matching bases. Sequenced: PBMCs. CDR3 nucleotide sequence: TGTGCCAGCAGGGGGACACCTACCTCCTACGAGCAGTACTTC. Residues: CASRGTPTSYEQYF.